The present T cell receptor (beta chain) was sequenced within a study of tumor-infiltrating lymphocytes in oesophageal squamous cell carcinoma. TCRdb re-derived calls from the PCR reads in MiXCR, one entry per CDR3 protein. This table has about 20,000 distinct CDR3 sequences, under 40% appearing once. The germline V gene encodes CDR1 SGHVS and CDR2 FQNEAQ. This CDR3 contains 13 residues. Specimen: blood. The receptor comes from a male donor with esophageal squamous cell carcinoma. This chain uses TRBV7-8 with TRBJ2-3; TRBD1 or TRBD2 may be the D gene (5 bases each). The DNA end lines up better with TRBJ2-5; the J call may be wrong. The CDR3 sequence is CASSRDQGETQYF. CDR3 bases: TGTGCCAGCAGCCGGGACCAAGGGGAGACCCAGTACTTC.